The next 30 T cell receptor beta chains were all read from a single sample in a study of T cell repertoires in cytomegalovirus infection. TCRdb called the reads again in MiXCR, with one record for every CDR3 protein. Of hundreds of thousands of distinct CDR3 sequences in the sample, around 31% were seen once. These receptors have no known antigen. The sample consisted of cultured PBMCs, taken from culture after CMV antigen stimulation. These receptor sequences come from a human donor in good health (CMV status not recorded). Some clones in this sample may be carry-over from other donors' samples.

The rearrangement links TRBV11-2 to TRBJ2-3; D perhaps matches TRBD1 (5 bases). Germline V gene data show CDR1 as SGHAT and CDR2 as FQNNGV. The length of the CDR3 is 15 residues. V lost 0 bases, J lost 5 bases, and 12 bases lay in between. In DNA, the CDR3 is TGTGCCAGCAGCTTAGAAGGACAAGCGAGAGATACGCAGTATTTT. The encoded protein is CASSLEGQARDTQYF.

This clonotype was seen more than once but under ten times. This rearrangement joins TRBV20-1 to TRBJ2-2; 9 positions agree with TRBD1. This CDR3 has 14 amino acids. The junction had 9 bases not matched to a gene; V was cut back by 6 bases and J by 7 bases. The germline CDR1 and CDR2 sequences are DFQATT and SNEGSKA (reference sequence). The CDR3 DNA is TGCAGTGCAGGGACAGGGCTAATAGTCGGGGAGCTGTTTTTT. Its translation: CSAGTGLIVGELFF.

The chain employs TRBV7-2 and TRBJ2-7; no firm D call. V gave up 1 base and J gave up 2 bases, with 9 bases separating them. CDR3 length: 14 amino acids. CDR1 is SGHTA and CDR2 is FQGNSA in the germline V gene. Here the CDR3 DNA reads TGTGCCAGCAGCTTAGTTCTCGGCCCCTACGAGCAGTACTTC. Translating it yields CASSLVLGPYEQYF.

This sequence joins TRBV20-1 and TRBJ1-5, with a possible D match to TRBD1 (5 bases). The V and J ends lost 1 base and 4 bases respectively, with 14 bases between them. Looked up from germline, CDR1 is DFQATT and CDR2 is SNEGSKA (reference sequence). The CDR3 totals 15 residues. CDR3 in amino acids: CSARVRGGLNQPQHF. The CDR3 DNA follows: TGCAGTGCTAGAGTAAGGGGAGGGCTAAATCAGCCCCAGCATTTT.

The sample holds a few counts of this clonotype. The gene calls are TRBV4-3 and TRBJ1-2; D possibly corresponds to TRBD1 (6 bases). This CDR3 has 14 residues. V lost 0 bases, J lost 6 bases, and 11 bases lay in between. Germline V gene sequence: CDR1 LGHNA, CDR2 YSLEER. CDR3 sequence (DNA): TGCGCCAGCAGCCAAGATCAGGGGCGGGATGGCTACACCTTC. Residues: CASSQDQGRDGYTF.

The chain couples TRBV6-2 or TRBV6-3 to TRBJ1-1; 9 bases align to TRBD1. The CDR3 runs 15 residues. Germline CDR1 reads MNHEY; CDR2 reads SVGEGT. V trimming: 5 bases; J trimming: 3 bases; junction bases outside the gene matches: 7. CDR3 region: CASSPSGTGYTEAFF. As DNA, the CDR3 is TGTGCCAGCAGTCCCTCTGGGACAGGGTACACTGAAGCTTTCTTT.

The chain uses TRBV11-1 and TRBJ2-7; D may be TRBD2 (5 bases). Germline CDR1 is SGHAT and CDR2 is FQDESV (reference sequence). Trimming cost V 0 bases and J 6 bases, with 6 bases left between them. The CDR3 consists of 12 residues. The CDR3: CASSLARAEQYF. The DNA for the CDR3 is TGTGCCAGCAGCTTAGCGAGGGCCGAGCAGTACTTC. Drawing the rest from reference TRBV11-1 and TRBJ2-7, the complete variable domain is EAEVAQSPRYKITEKSQAVAFWCDPISGHATLYWYRQILGQGPELLVQFQDESVVDDSQLPKDRFSAERLKGVDSTLKIQPAELGDSAMYLCASSLARAEQYFGPGTRLTVT.

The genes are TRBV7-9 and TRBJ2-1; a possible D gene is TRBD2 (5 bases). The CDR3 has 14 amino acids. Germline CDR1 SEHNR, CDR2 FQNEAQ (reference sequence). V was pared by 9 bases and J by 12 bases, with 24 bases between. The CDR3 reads CASKAANVLFGQFF. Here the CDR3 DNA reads TGTGCCAGTAAAGCGGCAAACGTTCTGTTTGGGCAGTTCTTC.

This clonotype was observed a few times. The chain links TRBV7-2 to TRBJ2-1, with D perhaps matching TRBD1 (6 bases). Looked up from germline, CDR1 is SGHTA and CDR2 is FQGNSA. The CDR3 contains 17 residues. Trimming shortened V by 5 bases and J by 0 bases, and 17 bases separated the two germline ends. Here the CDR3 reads CASSLFPDRSSYNEQFF. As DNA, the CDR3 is TGTGCCAGCAGCCTATTCCCCGACAGGAGCTCCTACAATGAGCAGTTCTTC.

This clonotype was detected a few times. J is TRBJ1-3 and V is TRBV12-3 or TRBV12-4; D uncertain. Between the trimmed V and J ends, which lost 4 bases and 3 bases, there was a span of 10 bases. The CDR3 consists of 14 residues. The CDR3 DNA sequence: TGTGCCAGCAGTTCCGGACTATTTGGAAACACCATATATTTT. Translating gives CASSSGLFGNTIYF.

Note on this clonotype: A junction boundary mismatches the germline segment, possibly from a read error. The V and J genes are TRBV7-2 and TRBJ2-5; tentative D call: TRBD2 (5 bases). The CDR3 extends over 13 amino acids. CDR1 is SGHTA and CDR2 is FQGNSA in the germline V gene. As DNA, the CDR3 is TGTGCCAGCAGCTTAGCGTATACTAGAACCCCGAACTTC. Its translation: CASSLAYTRTPNF. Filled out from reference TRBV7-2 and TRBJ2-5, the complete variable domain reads GAGVSQSPSNKVTEKGKDVELRCDPISGHTALYWYRQSLGQGLEFLIYFQGNSAPDKSGLPSDRFSAERTGGSVSTLTIQRTQQEDSAVYLCASSLAYTRTPNFGPGTRLLVL.

CDR3 sequence reads: CASSFSLAERDTQYF. CDR3 sequence (DNA): TGTGCCAGCAGCTTTTCACTCGCGGAGAGGGATACGCAGTATTTT. The V call is TRBV7-9, the J call TRBJ2-3; D uncertain. CDR1 and CDR2 (germline): SEHNR, FQNEAQ (reference sequence). The CDR3 contains 15 residues. With 3 bases removed from V and 6 bases from J, the gap between germline ends came to 16 bases.

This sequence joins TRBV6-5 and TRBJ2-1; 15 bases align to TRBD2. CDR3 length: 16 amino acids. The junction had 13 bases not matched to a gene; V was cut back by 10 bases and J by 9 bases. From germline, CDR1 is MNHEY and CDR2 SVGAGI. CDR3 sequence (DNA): TGTGCCAACAGACGGGGACTAGCGGGGGGCCAGGGTGAGCAGTTCTTC. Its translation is CANRRGLAGGQGEQFF.

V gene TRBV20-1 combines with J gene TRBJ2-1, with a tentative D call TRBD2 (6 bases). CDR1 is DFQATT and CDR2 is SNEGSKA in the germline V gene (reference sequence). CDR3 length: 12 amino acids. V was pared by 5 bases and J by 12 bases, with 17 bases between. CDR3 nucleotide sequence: TGCAGTGCTGACCGGGGGACCGGTGGGCAGTTCTTC. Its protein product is CSADRGTGGQFF.

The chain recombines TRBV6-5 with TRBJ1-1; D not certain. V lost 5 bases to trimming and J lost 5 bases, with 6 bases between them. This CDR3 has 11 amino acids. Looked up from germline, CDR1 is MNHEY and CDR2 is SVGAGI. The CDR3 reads CASSRHTEAFF. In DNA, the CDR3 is TGTGCCAGCAGTCGGCATACTGAAGCTTTCTTT.

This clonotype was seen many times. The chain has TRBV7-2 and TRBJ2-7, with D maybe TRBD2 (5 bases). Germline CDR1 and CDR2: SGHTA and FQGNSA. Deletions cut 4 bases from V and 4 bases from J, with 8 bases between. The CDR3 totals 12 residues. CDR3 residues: CASSWGEYEQYF. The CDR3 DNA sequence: TGTGCCAGCAGCTGGGGAGAATACGAGCAGTACTTC.

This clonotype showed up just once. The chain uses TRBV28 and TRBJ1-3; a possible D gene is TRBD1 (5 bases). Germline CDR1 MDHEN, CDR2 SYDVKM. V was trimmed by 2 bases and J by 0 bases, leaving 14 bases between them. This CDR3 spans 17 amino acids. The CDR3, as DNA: TGTGCCAGCAGTTTAGTTCTCGGCGACAGCTCTGGAAACACCATATATTTT. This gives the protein CASSLVLGDSSGNTIYF. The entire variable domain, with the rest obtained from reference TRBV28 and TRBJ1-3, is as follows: DVKVTQSSRYLVKRTGEKVFLECVQDMDHENMFWYRQDPGLGLRLIYFSYDVKMKEKGDIPEGYSVSREKKERFSLILESASTNQTSMYLCASSLVLGDSSGNTIYFGEGSWLTVV.

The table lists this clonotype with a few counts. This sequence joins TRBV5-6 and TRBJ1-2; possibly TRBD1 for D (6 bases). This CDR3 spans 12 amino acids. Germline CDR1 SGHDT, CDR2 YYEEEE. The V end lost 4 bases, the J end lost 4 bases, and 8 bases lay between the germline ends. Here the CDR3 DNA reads TGTGCCAGCAGCACAGGGATCTATGGCTACACCTTC. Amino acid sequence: CASSTGIYGYTF.

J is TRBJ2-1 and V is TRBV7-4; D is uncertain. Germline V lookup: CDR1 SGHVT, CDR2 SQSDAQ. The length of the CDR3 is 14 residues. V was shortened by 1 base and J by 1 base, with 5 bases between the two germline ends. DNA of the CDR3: TGTGCCAGCAGCTTAGACCTTTCCTACAATGAGCAGTTCTTC. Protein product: CASSLDLSYNEQFF.

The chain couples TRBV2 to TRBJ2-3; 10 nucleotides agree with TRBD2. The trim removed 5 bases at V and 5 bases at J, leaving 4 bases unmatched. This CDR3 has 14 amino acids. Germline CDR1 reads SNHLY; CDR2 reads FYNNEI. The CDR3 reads CASSLSGGQDTQYF. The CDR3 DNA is TGTGCCAGCAGTCTTAGCGGGGGGCAAGATACGCAGTATTTT.

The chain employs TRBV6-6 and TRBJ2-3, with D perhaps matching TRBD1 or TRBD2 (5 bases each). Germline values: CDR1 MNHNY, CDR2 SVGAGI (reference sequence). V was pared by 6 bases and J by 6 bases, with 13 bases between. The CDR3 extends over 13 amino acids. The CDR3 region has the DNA TGTGCCAGCAGAACGGGACCGAGGGATACGCAGTATTTT. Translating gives CASRTGPRDTQYF.

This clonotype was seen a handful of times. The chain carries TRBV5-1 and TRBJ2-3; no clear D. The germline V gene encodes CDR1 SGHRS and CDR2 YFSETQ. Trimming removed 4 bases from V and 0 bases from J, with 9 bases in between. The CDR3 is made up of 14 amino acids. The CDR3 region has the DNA TGCGCCAGCAGCGACGCGAAGAGCACAGATACGCAGTATTTT. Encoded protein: CASSDAKSTDTQYF.

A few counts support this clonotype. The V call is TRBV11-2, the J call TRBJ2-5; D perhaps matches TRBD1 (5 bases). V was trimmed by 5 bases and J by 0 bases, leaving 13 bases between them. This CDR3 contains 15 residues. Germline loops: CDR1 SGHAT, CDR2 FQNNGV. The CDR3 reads CASSPVTGNQETQYF. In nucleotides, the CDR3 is TGTGCCAGCAGCCCCGTTACAGGAAACCAAGAGACCCAGTACTTC.

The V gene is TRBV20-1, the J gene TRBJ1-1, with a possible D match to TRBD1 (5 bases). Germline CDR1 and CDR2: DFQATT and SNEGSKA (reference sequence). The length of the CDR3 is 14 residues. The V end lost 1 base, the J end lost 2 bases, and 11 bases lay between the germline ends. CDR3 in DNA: TGCAGTGCTAGAGTCCGGGGCTTAAACACTGAAGCTTTCTTT. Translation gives CSARVRGLNTEAFF.

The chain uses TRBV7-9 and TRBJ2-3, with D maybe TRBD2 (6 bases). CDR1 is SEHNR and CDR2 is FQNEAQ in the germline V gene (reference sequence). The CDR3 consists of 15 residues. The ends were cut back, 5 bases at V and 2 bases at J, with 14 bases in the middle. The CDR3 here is CASSPRWDSTDTQYF. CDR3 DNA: TGTGCCAGCAGCCCCCGATGGGACTCCACAGATACGCAGTATTTT.

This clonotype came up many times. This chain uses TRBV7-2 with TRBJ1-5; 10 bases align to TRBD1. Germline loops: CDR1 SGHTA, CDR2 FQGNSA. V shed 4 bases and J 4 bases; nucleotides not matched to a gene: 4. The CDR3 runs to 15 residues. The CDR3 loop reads CASSSRTGGNQPQHF. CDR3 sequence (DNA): TGTGCCAGCAGCTCAAGGACAGGGGGAAATCAGCCCCAGCATTTT.

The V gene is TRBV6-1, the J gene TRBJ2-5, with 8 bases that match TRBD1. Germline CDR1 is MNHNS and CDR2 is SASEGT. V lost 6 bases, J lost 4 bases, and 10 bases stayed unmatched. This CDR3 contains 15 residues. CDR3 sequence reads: CASRRLQGAGETQYF. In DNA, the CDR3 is TGTGCCAGCAGGAGGTTGCAGGGGGCAGGAGAGACCCAGTACTTC.

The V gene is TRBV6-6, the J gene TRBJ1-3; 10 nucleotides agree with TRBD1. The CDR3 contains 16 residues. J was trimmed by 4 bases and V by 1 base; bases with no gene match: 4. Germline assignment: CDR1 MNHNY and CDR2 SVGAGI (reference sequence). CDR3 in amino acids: CASSYFDRGPGNTIYF. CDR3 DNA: TGTGCCAGCAGTTACTTCGACAGGGGGCCGGGAAACACCATATATTTT.

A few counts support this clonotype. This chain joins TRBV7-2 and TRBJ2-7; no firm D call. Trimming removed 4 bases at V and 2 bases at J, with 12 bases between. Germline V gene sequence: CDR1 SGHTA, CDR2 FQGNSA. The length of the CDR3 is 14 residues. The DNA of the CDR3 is TGTGCCAGCAGCTCAGGTCTGAACCCCTACGAGCAGTACTTC. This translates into CASSSGLNPYEQYF. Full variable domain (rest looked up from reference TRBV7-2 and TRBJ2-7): GAGVSQSPSNKVTEKGKDVELRCDPISGHTALYWYRQSLGQGLEFLIYFQGNSAPDKSGLPSDRFSAERTGGSVSTLTIQRTQQEDSAVYLCASSSGLNPYEQYFGPGTRLTVT.

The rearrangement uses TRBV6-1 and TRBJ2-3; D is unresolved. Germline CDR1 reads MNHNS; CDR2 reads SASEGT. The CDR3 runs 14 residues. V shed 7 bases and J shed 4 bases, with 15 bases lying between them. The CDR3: CASIPPTRPDTQYF. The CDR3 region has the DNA TGTGCCAGCATCCCGCCAACACGCCCAGATACGCAGTATTTT.